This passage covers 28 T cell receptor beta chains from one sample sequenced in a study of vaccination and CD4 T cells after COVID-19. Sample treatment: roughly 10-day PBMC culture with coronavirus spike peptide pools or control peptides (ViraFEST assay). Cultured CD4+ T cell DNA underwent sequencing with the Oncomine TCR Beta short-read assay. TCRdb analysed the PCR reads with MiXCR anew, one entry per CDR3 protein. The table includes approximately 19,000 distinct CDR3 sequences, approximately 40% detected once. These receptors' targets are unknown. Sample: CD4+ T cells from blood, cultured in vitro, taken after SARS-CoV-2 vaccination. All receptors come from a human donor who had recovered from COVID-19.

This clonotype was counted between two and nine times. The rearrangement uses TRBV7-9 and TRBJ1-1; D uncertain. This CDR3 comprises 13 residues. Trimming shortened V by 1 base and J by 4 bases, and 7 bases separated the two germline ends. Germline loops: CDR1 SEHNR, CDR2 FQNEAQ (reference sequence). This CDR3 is CASSLGEGTEAFF. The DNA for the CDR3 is TGTGCCAGCAGCTTAGGGGAGGGCACTGAAGCTTTCTTT.

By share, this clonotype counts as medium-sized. The chain's CDR3 is CASRWGGASYEQYF. The CDR3, as DNA: TGTGCCAGCCGATGGGGGGGCGCCTCCTACGAGCAGTACTTC. The V gene is TRBV6-1, the J gene TRBJ2-7, with D perhaps matching TRBD2 (7 bases). This CDR3 spans 14 amino acids. The ends were cut back, 8 bases at V and 0 bases at J, with 14 bases in the middle. The germline gives CDR1 MNHNS, CDR2 SASEGT.

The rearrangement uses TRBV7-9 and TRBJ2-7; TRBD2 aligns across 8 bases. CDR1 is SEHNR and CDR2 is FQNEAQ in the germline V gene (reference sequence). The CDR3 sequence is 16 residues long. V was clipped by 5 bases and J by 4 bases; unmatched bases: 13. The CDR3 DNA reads TGTGCCAGCAGCCCGCGCGGGCTAGCGGGTGTGTACGAGCAGTACTTC. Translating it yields CASSPRGLAGVYEQYF.

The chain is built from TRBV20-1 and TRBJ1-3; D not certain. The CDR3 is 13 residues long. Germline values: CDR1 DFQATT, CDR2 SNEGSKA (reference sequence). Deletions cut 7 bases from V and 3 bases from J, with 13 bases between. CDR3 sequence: CSVGPAGGNTIYF. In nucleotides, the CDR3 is TGCAGTGTAGGGCCTGCCGGTGGAAACACCATATATTTT.

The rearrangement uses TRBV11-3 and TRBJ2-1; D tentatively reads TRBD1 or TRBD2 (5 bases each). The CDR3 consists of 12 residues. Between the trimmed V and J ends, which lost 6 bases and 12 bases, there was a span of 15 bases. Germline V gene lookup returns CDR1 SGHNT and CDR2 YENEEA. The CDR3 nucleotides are TGTGCCAGCAGGTATCAGGGCGAGGGGCAGTTCTTC. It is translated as CASRYQGEGQFF.

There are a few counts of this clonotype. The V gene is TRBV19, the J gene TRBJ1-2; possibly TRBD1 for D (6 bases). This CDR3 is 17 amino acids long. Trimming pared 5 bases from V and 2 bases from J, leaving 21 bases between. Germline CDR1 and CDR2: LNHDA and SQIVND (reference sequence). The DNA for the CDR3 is TGTGCCAGTAGTGTCCTCGGGGCAGGGGAGTCGAACTATGGCTACACCTTC. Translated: CASSVLGAGESNYGYTF. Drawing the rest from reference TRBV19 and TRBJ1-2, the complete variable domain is DGGITQSPKYLFRKEGQNVTLSCEQNLNHDAMYWYRQDPGQGLRLIYYSQIVNDFQKGDIAEGYSVSREKKESFPLTVTSAQKNPTAFYLCASSVLGAGESNYGYTFGSGTRLTVV.

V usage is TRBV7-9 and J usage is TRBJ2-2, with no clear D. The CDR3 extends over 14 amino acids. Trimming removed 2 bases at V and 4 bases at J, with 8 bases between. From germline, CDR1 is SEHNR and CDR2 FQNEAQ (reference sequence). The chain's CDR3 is CASSLLASTGELFF. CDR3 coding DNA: TGTGCCAGCAGCTTATTGGCCTCCACCGGGGAGCTGTTTTTT.

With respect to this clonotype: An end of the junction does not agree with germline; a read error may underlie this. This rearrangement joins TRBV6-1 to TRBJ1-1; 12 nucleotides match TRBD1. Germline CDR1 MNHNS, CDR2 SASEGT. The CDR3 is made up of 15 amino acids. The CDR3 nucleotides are TGTGCCAGCATTGAAATGGGACAGGGGGCGGGTGAAGCTTTCTTT. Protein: CASIEMGQGAGEAFF.

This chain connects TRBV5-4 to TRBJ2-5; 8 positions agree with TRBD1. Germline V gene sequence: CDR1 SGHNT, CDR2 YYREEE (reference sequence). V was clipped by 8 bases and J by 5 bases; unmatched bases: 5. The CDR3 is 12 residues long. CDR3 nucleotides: TGTGCCAGTTACAGACAGGGGGAGACCCAGTACTTC. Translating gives CASYRQGETQYF.

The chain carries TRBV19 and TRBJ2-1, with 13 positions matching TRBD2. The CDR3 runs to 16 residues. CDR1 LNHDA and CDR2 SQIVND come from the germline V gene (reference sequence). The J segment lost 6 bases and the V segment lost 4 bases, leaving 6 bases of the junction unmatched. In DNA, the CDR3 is TGTGCCAGTAGTAAAGCGGGACTAGCGGGGTTCAATGAGCAGTTCTTC. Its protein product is CASSKAGLAGFNEQFF.

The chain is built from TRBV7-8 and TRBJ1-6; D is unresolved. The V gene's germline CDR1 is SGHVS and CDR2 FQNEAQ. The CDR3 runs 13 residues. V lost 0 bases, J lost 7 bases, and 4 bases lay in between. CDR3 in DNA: TGTGCCAGCAGCTTAGCCCCGAATTCACCCCTCCACTTT. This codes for CASSLAPNSPLHF.

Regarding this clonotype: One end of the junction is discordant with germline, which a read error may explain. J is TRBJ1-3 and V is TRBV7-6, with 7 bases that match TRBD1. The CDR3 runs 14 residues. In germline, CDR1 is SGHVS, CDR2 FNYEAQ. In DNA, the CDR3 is TGTGCCAGCAGCCCCCCAGGGGGTGGAAACACCGTATATTTT. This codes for CASSPPGGGNTVYF.

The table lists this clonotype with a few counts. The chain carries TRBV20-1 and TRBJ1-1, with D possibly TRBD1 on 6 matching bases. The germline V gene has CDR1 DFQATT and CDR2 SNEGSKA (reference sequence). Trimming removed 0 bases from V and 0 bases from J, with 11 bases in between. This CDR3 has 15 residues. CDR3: CSARDPGTLNTEAFF. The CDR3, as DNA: TGCAGTGCTAGAGATCCCGGGACATTGAACACTGAAGCTTTCTTT.

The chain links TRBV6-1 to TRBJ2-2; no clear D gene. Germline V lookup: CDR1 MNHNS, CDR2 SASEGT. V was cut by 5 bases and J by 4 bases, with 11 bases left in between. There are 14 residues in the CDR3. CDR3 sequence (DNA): TGTGCCAGCAGTAATTATCTGAGCACCGGGGAGCTGTTTTTT. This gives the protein CASSNYLSTGELFF.

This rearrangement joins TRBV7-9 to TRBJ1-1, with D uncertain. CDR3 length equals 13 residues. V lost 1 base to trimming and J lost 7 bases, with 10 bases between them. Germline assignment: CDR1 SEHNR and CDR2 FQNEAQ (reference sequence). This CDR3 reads CASSLVGWGEAFF. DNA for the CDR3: TGTGCCAGCAGCTTAGTCGGATGGGGTGAAGCTTTCTTT.

As DNA, the CDR3 is TGTGCCATCAGTGACCCCAGTGGCGGAGGCTCACCCCTCCACTTT. Its protein is CAISDPSGGGSPLHF. The genes are TRBV10-3 and TRBJ1-6; the D is unclear. The CDR3 loop spans 15 amino acids. Germline V lookup: CDR1 ENHRY, CDR2 SYGVKD. The V and J ends lost 3 bases and 10 bases respectively, with 16 bases between them.

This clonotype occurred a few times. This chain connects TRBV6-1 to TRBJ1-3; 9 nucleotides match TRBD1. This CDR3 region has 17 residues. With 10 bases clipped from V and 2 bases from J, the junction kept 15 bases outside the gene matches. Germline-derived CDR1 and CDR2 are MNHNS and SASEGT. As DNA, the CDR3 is TGTGCCACCCTGAGGGGAGGGACAGGGTTTACTGGAAACACCATATATTTT. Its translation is CATLRGGTGFTGNTIYF.

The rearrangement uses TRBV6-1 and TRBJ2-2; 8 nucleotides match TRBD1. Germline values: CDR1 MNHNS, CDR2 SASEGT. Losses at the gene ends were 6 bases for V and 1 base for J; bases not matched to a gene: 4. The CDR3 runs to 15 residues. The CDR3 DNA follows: TGTGCCAGCAGACGACAGGGGCAGAACACCGGGGAGCTGTTTTTT. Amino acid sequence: CASRRQGQNTGELFF.

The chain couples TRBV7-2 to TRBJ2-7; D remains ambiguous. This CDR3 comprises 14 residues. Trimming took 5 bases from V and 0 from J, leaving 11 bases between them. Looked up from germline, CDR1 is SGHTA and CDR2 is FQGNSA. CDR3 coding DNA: TGTGCCAGCAGCCTTGCGGATCTCTCCTACGAGCAGTACTTC. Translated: CASSLADLSYEQYF.

CDR3 in DNA: TGCAGTGCTAGAGGGTCGAGCCAGGGGAACTCTGGAAACACCATATATTTT. Its translation: CSARGSSQGNSGNTIYF. V gene TRBV20-1 combines with J gene TRBJ1-3, with TRBD1 as a possible D gene (6 bases). The V end lost 1 base, the J end lost 0 bases, and 16 bases lay between the germline ends. Germline CDR1 DFQATT, CDR2 SNEGSKA (reference sequence). The CDR3 has 17 amino acids.

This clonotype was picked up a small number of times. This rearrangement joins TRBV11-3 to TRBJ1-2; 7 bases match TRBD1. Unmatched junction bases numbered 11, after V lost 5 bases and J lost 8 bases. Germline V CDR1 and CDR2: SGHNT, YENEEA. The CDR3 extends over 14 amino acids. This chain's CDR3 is CASSARRDRAGYTF. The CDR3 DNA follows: TGTGCCAGCAGCGCCCGCCGGGACAGAGCCGGCTACACCTTC.

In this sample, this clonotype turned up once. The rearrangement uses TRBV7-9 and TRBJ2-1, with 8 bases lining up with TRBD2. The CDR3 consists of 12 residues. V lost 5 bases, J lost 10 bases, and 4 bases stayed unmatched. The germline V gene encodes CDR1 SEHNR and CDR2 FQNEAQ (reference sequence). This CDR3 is CASSLTSGEQFF. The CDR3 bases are TGTGCCAGCAGCCTTACTAGCGGAGAGCAGTTCTTC.

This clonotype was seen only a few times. The CDR3 nucleotides are TGTGCCAGCAGTTACTTAACAATCTACGAGCAGTACTTC. Its translation is CASSYLTIYEQYF. The rearrangement uses TRBV6-2 or TRBV6-3 and TRBJ2-7; D is uncertain. The germline CDR1 and CDR2 sequences are MNHEY and SVGEGT. V lost 1 base to trimming and J lost 3 bases, with 7 bases between them. This CDR3 is 13 amino acids long.

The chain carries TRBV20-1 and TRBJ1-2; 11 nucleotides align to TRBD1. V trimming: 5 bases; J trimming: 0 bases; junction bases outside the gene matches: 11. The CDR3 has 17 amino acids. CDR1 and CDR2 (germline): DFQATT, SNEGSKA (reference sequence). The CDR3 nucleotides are TGCAGTGCTTCTCCGGGACAGGGGGTAGGAACTAACTATGGCTACACCTTC. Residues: CSASPGQGVGTNYGYTF.

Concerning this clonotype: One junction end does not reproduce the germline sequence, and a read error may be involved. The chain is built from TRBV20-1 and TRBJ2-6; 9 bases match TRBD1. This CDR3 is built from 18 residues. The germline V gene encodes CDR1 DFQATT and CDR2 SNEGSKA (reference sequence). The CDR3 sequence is CSARQRTGVISGANVLTF. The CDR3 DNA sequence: TGCAGTGCTAGACAGAGGACAGGGGTAATCTCTGGCGCCAACGTCCTGACTTTC.

CDR3 sequence: CSAAGTMNTEAFF. CDR3 DNA: TGCAGTGCTGCAGGGACAATGAACACTGAAGCTTTCTTT. The V gene is TRBV20-1, the J gene TRBJ1-1; D perhaps matches TRBD1 (6 bases). The V end was cut by 5 bases, the J end by 0 bases, with 10 bases between. CDR3 length: 13 amino acids. Per the germline V gene, CDR1 is DFQATT and CDR2 is SNEGSKA (reference sequence).

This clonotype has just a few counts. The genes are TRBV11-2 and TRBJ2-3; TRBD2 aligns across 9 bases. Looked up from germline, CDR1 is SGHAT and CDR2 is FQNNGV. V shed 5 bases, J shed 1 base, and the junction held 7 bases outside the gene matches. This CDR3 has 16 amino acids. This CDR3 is CASSPFRLAGTDTQYF. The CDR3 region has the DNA TGTGCCAGCAGCCCATTCAGACTAGCGGGCACAGATACGCAGTATTTT.

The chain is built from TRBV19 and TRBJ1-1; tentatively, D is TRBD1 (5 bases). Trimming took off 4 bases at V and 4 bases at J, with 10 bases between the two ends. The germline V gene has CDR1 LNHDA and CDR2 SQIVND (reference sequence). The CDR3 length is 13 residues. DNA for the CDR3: TGTGCCAGTAGTAACCAGGGCGGCACTGAAGCTTTCTTT. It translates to CASSNQGGTEAFF.